The clone carrying this T cell receptor (beta chain) was seen a handful of times. The sample comes from a study of blood T cell repertoires in COVID-19. Overall study: Spain, Italy and the United States supplied samples that represented acute and convalescent COVID-19.

Germline CDR1 and CDR2: SGHTA and FQGNSA. Trimming pared 7 bases from V and 7 bases from J, leaving 16 bases between. The CDR3 runs 13 residues. Original data processing: From reference gene primer amplification, estimates of nucleated cell counts were derived. Libraries were prepared by immunoSEQ multiplex PCR; TCRdb keeps only in-frame clonotypes and omits some of them. For V, J and clone size, that table is used; D and trimming come from the DNA. The table has some 150,000 clones, approximately 86% seen once. The source material was peripheral blood. V is TRBV7-2 and J is TRBJ1-1, with a tentative D call TRBD1 (6 bases). The sequence was obtained from a man aged 55-75 years who had recovered from COVID-19. CDR3 nucleotide sequence: TGTGCCAGCACCTCTCTTTTGGACAGTGAAGCTTTCTTT. This codes for CASTSLLDSEAFF.